Following are 19 T cell receptor beta chains from one sample sequenced in a study of blood T cells in healthy people across ages. Next came a second PCR, run for about 6 to 12 cycles, which used a sample-barcoded 5' primer along with a J-beta primer mix. TCRdb independently ran MiXCR on the 5' RACE reads; one entry per CDR3 protein. The data contain about a million distinct CDR3 sequences, 45% to 60% of them singletons. Sequencing was performed on blood. These receptors all stem from a woman aged 60 to 75 in good health.

The chain employs TRBV27 and TRBJ1-4; TRBD1 might be the D (5 bases). Deletions cut 3 bases from V and 2 bases from J, with 10 bases between. This CDR3 region has 15 residues. Germline V lookup: CDR1 MNHEY, CDR2 SMNVEV (reference sequence). CDR3 DNA sequence: TGTGCCAGCAGTTTCCTGGGGGGGACTAATGAAAAACTGTTTTTT. It codes for CASSFLGGTNEKLFF.

The table lists this clonotype with a few counts. The chain carries TRBV29-1 and TRBJ2-5, with 9 positions matching TRBD2. The CDR3 runs to 14 residues. The germline CDR1 and CDR2 sequences are SQVTM and ANQGSEA. With V trimmed by 7 bases and J by 2 bases, 8 bases remained unmatched. CDR3 residues: CSASLSGGQETQYF. Here the CDR3 DNA reads TGCAGCGCCTCGCTAAGCGGGGGGCAAGAGACCCAGTACTTC.

The chain uses TRBV20-1 and TRBJ2-4, with TRBD2 as a possible D gene (5 bases). The DNA end is more similar to TRBJ2-7, so the J call may be wrong. CDR3 length: 10 amino acids. Per germline, CDR1 DFQATT and CDR2 SNEGSKA (reference sequence). The CDR3 DNA is TGCAGTGTTAAGACTATCGAGCAGTACTTC. It yields the protein CSVKTIEQYF.

This clonotype was detected a few times. The gene calls are TRBV6-1 and TRBJ1-2, with D possibly TRBD1 on 6 matching bases. CDR3 length: 13 amino acids. Between the trimmed V and J ends, which lost 3 bases and 7 bases, there was a span of 12 bases. Germline-derived CDR1 and CDR2 are MNHNS and SASEGT. CDR3 residues: CASSEVRGSGYTF. CDR3 nucleotide sequence: TGTGCCAGCAGTGAGGTCAGGGGAAGTGGCTACACCTTC.

This sequence joins TRBV6-2 or TRBV6-3 and TRBJ2-7; 9 nucleotides line up with TRBD2. Germline CDR1 is MNHEY and CDR2 is SVGEGT. V dropped 10 bases and J dropped 0; count of bases not matched to a gene: 10. The CDR3 extends over 15 amino acids. In nucleotides, the CDR3 is TGTGCCACGAGAGAGTGGCGGGAGGGCTCCTACGAGCAGTACTTC. Residues: CATREWREGSYEQYF.

J is TRBJ2-1 and V is TRBV2, with 10 bases that match TRBD1. CDR1 is SNHLY, CDR2 FYNNEI, per germline. The CDR3 covers 13 residues. CDR3 sequence reads: CATGTGVYNEQFF. The CDR3 nucleotides are TGTGCTACCGGGACAGGGGTCTACAATGAGCAGTTCTTC.

In the case of this clonotype: One end of the junction is discordant with germline, which a read error may explain. The CDR3 coding sequence is TGTGCCAGCTCACCGGCCATTCGCAATGAGCAGTTTTTC. Protein product: CASSPAIRNEQFF. The genes are TRBV18 and TRBJ2-1, with D unresolved. The CDR3 runs to 13 residues. The germline gives CDR1 KGHSH, CDR2 LQKENI.

This chain links TRBV6-5 with TRBJ1-1; D ambiguous. The CDR3 loop spans 13 amino acids. Germline CDR1 reads MNHEY; CDR2 reads SVGAGI. Trimming left V 6 bases short and J 6 bases short, with 14 bases between. The CDR3 protein is CASRKGGWAEAFF. For the CDR3, the DNA is TGTGCCAGCAGGAAGGGCGGATGGGCTGAAGCTTTCTTT.

V and J are TRBV6-2 or TRBV6-3 and TRBJ1-1, with 8 positions matching TRBD1. This CDR3 comprises 14 residues. Germline CDR1 MNHEY, CDR2 SVGEGT. J gave up 5 bases and V 2 bases, and 4 bases lay outside the gene matches. CDR3 nucleotides: TGTGCCAGCAGTTACGGACAGGGTTGGACTGAAGCTTTCTTT. Translating gives CASSYGQGWTEAFF.

This clonotype was picked up a small number of times. J is TRBJ2-1 and V is TRBV20-1; TRBD2 matches at 7 bases. The CDR3 sequence is 12 residues long. Trimming removed 5 bases from V and 4 bases from J; junction bases left unmatched: 2. The germline V gene encodes CDR1 DFQATT and CDR2 SNEGSKA (reference sequence). The CDR3 sequence: CSAEAGYNEQFF. In DNA, the CDR3 is TGCAGTGCTGAAGCGGGGTACAATGAGCAGTTCTTC.

This clonotype was observed a handful of times. This chain uses TRBV20-1 with TRBJ2-5; D may be TRBD1 or TRBD2 (5 bases each). The ends were cut back, 5 bases at V and 1 base at J, with 11 bases in the middle. This CDR3 is 13 amino acids long. Germline V lookup: CDR1 DFQATT, CDR2 SNEGSKA (reference sequence). CDR3 amino acids: CSAPLGAQETQYF. The CDR3 DNA follows: TGCAGTGCTCCCCTCGGGGCCCAAGAGACCCAGTACTTC.

The chain couples TRBV15 to TRBJ2-1; either TRBD1 or TRBD2 may supply D (5 bases each). V lost 0 bases and J 8 bases, leaving 17 bases between the germline ends. The germline gives CDR1 LNHNV, CDR2 YYDKDF (reference sequence). This CDR3 has 16 residues. The CDR3, as DNA: TGTGCCACCAGCAGAGATGCGACGGTGGGGGAGCATGAGCAGTTCTTC. Its protein product is CATSRDATVGEHEQFF.

The table lists this clonotype with a few counts. The chain uses TRBV6-1 and TRBJ1-2; possible D gene TRBD1, 6 bases. The CDR3 runs 16 residues. Germline V gives CDR1 MNHNS, CDR2 SASEGT. Trimming took off 6 bases at V and 8 bases at J, with 25 bases between the two ends. The DNA for the CDR3 is TGTGCCAGCAGGAAACCTAGGACAGAAGCGTTAATCGGCTACACCTTC. Residues: CASRKPRTEALIGYTF.

The chain couples TRBV7-8 to TRBJ2-7; D is uncertain. The end of the DNA is better explained by TRBJ2-5, so the J call may be wrong. In germline, CDR1 is SGHVS, CDR2 FQNEAQ. This CDR3 comprises 16 residues. In DNA form, the CDR3 reads TGTGCCAGCAGCTTAACGGGCTGGCGGTCGGGAGAGACCCAGTACTTC. It yields the protein CASSLTGWRSGETQYF.

The chain carries TRBV20-1 and TRBJ1-4; the match to TRBD1 covers 7 bases. Germline V gives CDR1 DFQATT, CDR2 SNEGSKA (reference sequence). Trimming took 6 bases from V and 5 from J; bases not matched to a gene: 9. The CDR3 contains 14 residues. CDR3 sequence reads: CSATPGGRNEKLFF. CDR3 in DNA: TGCAGTGCCACCCCAGGGGGAAGAAATGAAAAACTGTTTTTT.

The chain recombines TRBV12-3 or TRBV12-4 with TRBJ1-5, with 9 bases that match TRBD1. The ends lost 5 bases at V and 15 bases at J; junction bases unmatched: 11. The length of the CDR3 is 13 residues. The CDR3 reads CASSATGTGFWHF. DNA of the CDR3: TGTGCCAGCAGTGCGACAGGGACAGGGTTTTGGCATTTT.

The gene calls are TRBV12-3 or TRBV12-4 and TRBJ2-7, with unresolved D. Trimming shortened V by 4 bases and J by 2 bases, and 15 bases separated the two germline ends. The CDR3 sequence is 15 residues long. The DNA for the CDR3 is TGTGCCAGCAGTTCACCCTTCCGTCCTACCTACGAGCAGTACTTC. It specifies CASSSPFRPTYEQYF.

The chain employs TRBV20-1 and TRBJ2-1, with D tentatively TRBD1 (5 bases). CDR1 DFQATT and CDR2 SNEGSKA come from the germline V gene (reference sequence). The CDR3 is 18 amino acids. Trimming took 0 bases from V and 0 from J, leaving 18 bases between them. DNA of the CDR3: TGCAGTGCTAGAGAGGGGCTAGGGCCTCCTGGCTCCTACAATGAGCAGTTCTTC. Its translation: CSAREGLGPPGSYNEQFF.

Remarks on this clonotype: A read error is likely, as this CDR3 ends without the conserved phenylalanine or tryptophan. The chain recombines TRBV10-3 with TRBJ2-6, with 7 nucleotides matching TRBD1. The V gene's germline CDR1 is ENHRY and CDR2 SYGVKD. There are 15 residues in the CDR3. Losses at the gene ends were 10 bases for V and 0 bases for J; bases not matched to a gene: 6. CDR3 region: CATSGGSSGANVLTL. CDR3 coding DNA: TGTGCCACCTCAGGGGGTTCCTCTGGGGCCAACGTCCTGACTTTA.